Shown below are 31 T cell receptor beta chains from a single sample sequenced in a study of blood T cell repertoires in COVID-19. Profiling relied on immunoSEQ multiplex PCR, and the TCRdb table lists in-frame clones only, not all of them. The sample shows 55,000 to 80,000 clones, about 91% of them seen only once. The sample comprised peripheral blood. Receptors were obtained from a man between 50 and 59 years old with active COVID-19.

CDR3 DNA: TGTGCCAGCAGCTCCCGCACAGGGCAAGAGGGGGGCAATCAGCCCCAGCATTTT. Translation: CASSSRTGQEGGNQPQHF. This chain joins TRBV7-8 and TRBJ1-5, with D maybe TRBD1 (6 bases). The CDR3 is 18 residues long. V lost 4 bases to trimming and J lost 2 bases, with 21 bases between them. Germline V gene data show CDR1 as SGHVS and CDR2 as FQNEAQ.

J is TRBJ2-2 and V is TRBV10-3, with D perhaps matching TRBD1 (5 bases). Germline assignment: CDR1 ENHRY and CDR2 SYGVKD. This CDR3 spans 15 amino acids. V lost 7 bases and J lost 3, with 15 bases in between. Written as DNA, the CDR3 is TGTGCCATCAAAAAAGGGGTCGGGCACACCGGGGAGCTGTTTTTT. This codes for CAIKKGVGHTGELFF.

V and J are TRBV6-2 or TRBV6-3 and TRBJ2-7, with 12 bases identical to TRBD1. The CDR3 covers 14 residues. Trimming removed 6 bases from V and 4 bases from J; junction bases left unmatched: 4. Looked up from germline, CDR1 is MNHEY and CDR2 is SVGEGT. CDR3 bases: TGTGCCAGCAGCTGGGGACAGGGGGCTTACGAGCAGTACTTC. This gives the protein CASSWGQGAYEQYF.

The rearrangement joins TRBV11-2 to TRBJ1-1, with D tentatively TRBD1 (5 bases). This CDR3 contains 14 residues. Trimming left V 2 bases short and J 3 bases short, with 10 bases between. Germline CDR1 and CDR2: SGHAT and FQNNGV. The CDR3 sequence is CASSLYGRDTEAFF. The CDR3 bases are TGTGCCAGCAGCTTATATGGCAGGGACACTGAAGCTTTCTTT.

In this sample, this clone turned up once. The chain recombines TRBV3-1 (or the pseudogene TRBV3-2) with TRBJ1-6; TRBD1 agrees at 10 bases. V lost 1 base to trimming and J lost 7 bases; unmatched junction nucleotides: 4. The CDR3 contains 16 residues. Germline lookup yields CDR1 LGHDT and CDR2 YNNKEL (reference sequence). CDR3 protein: CASSQGGDRGNSPLHF. CDR3 in DNA: TGTGCCAGCAGCCAAGGCGGGGACAGGGGCAATTCACCCCTCCACTTT.

The J gene is TRBJ2-7, the V gene TRBV29-1; D is possibly TRBD2 (5 bases). CDR3 length equals 14 residues. The V and J ends lost 1 base and 4 bases respectively, with 14 bases between them. In germline, CDR1 is SQVTM, CDR2 ANQGSEA. CDR3 sequence (DNA): TGCAGCGTTGAAGTTAAAGGACTGAATTACGAGCAGTACTTC. It encodes CSVEVKGLNYEQYF.

The chain joins TRBV3-1 (or the pseudogene TRBV3-2) to TRBJ1-2; D might be TRBD1 (5 bases). Germline assignment: CDR1 LGHDT and CDR2 YNNKEL (reference sequence). The CDR3 is 12 residues long. V dropped 3 bases and J dropped 12 bases, with 14 bases sitting between them. Written as DNA, the CDR3 is TGTGCCAGCAGCCAGGAGGGACGGCTGAACACCTTC. Translated: CASSQEGRLNTF.

This chain connects TRBV7-9 to TRBJ2-1; TRBD2 agrees at 15 bases. This CDR3 comprises 19 residues. V shed 4 bases, J shed 0 bases, and the junction held 7 bases outside the gene matches. Germline V CDR1 and CDR2: SEHNR, FQNEAQ (reference sequence). The CDR3 DNA reads as TGTGCCAGCAGCTACTCCGGGACTAGCGGGGGGCGCTCCTACAATGAGCAGTTCTTC. It specifies CASSYSGTSGGRSYNEQFF.

This sequence joins TRBV11-3 and TRBJ2-1; possibly TRBD2 for D (6 bases). Germline V lookup: CDR1 SGHNT, CDR2 YENEEA. V was clipped by 1 base and J by 1 base, with 14 bases between them. This CDR3 has 17 amino acids. CDR3 DNA sequence: TGTGCCAGCAGCTTAGGCGGGACCGCGGGTTCCTACAATGAGCAGTTCTTC. This gives the protein CASSLGGTAGSYNEQFF. Together with reference TRBV11-3 and TRBJ2-1, the CDR3 gives the full variable domain: EAGVVQSPRYKIIEKKQPVAFWCNPISGHNTLYWYLQNLGQGPELLIRYENEEAVDDSQLPKDRFSAERLKGVDSTLKIQPAELGDSAVYLCASSLGGTAGSYNEQFFGPGTRLTVL.

The genes are TRBV12-5 and TRBJ2-1; D possibly corresponds to TRBD2 (6 bases). Trimming took off 4 bases at V and 7 bases at J, with 11 bases between the two ends. Per the germline V gene, CDR1 is LGHNT and CDR2 is FRNRAP. The CDR3 has 13 amino acids. The CDR3 nucleotides are TGTGCTAGTGGTTCAACTAGCCGAAATGAGCAGTTCTTC. Translating gives CASGSTSRNEQFF. Variable domain in full (rest from reference TRBV12-5 and TRBJ2-1): DARVTQTPRHKVTEMGQEVTMRCQPILGHNTVFWYRQTMMQGLELLAYFRNRAPLDDSGMPKDRFSAEMPDATLATLKIQPSEPRDSAVYFCASGSTSRNEQFFGPGTRLTVL.

The chain carries TRBV6-5 and TRBJ2-7; TRBD1 matches at 7 bases. V shed 1 base, J shed 2 bases, and the junction held 8 bases outside the gene matches. CDR3 length: 16 residues. Germline CDR1 and CDR2: MNHEY and SVGAGI. CDR3 coding DNA: TGTGCCAGCAGTTACTGGGGGACAGCCAAAACCTACGAGCAGTACTTC. This sequence encodes CASSYWGTAKTYEQYF.

The chain carries TRBV5-5 and TRBJ1-5, with TRBD1 identical over 8 bases. The CDR3 spans 14 residues. Per germline, CDR1 SGHKS and CDR2 YYEKEE (reference sequence). J lost 5 bases, V lost 4 bases, and 5 bases had no gene match. CDR3 region: CASSLTGGDQPQHF. The DNA for the CDR3 is TGTGCCAGCAGCCTTACAGGGGGAGATCAGCCCCAGCATTTT.

This chain uses TRBV7-2 with TRBJ1-5, with a weak D call TRBD1 (5 bases). Germline V gives CDR1 SGHTA, CDR2 FQGNSA. This CDR3 is 14 amino acids long. Trimming took off 0 bases at V and 9 bases at J, with 12 bases between the two ends. CDR3 sequence reads: CASSLAGVGVPQHF. CDR3 coding DNA: TGTGCCAGCAGCTTAGCAGGGGTGGGTGTGCCCCAGCATTTT.

The rearrangement links TRBV7-2 to TRBJ1-2; possible D gene TRBD1, 5 bases. The CDR3 totals 14 residues. Per germline, CDR1 SGHTA and CDR2 FQGNSA. The V and J ends lost 1 base and 6 bases respectively, with 12 bases between them. This chain's CDR3 is CASSLERQGHGYTF. CDR3 bases: TGTGCCAGCAGCTTAGAGAGGCAGGGCCATGGCTACACCTTC.

J is TRBJ2-2 and V is TRBV11-2; 16 bases match TRBD2. Germline trimming cut 5 bases from V and 3 bases from J; bases unmatched to any gene: 9. The CDR3 is 19 residues long. The germline V gene has CDR1 SGHAT and CDR2 FQNNGV. The CDR3 DNA reads TGTGCCAGCAGCCAAAACCCGGGACTAGCGGGGGGGTACACCGGGGAGCTGTTTTTT. It translates to CASSQNPGLAGGYTGELFF.

The V gene is TRBV15, the J gene TRBJ2-5; 8 bases are a match to TRBD2. Germline trimming cut 6 bases from V and 2 bases from J; bases unmatched to any gene: 2. Germline CDR1 LNHNV, CDR2 YYDKDF (reference sequence). This CDR3 spans 13 amino acids. CDR3 sequence (DNA): TGTGCCACCAGTGAGCGGGGGCAAGAGACCCAGTACTTC. This sequence encodes CATSERGQETQYF.

The V gene is TRBV2, the J gene TRBJ2-7; D call uncertain. The ends were cut back, 7 bases at V and 2 bases at J, with 6 bases in the middle. CDR1 is SNHLY, CDR2 FYNNEI, per germline. This CDR3 has 11 amino acids. In DNA, the CDR3 is TGTGCCAGCACTCTAGCCTACGAGCAGTACTTC. Protein product: CASTLAYEQYF.

The table lists this clone with a count of one. The CDR3 here is CASSSHPGQGKETQYF. The DNA of the CDR3 is TGTGCCAGCAGTTCCCATCCGGGACAGGGGAAAGAGACCCAGTACTTC. The chain links TRBV6-2 or TRBV6-3 to TRBJ2-5; 10 bases are a match to TRBD1. The CDR3 contains 16 residues. Unmatched junction bases numbered 8, after V lost 4 bases and J lost 3 bases. Germline assignment: CDR1 MNHEY and CDR2 SVGEGT.

The chain couples TRBV6-5 to TRBJ2-5; 7 bases map to TRBD2. Germline lookup yields CDR1 MNHEY and CDR2 SVGAGI. This CDR3 comprises 14 residues. The J segment lost 5 bases and the V segment lost 7 bases, leaving 10 bases of the junction unmatched. In nucleotides, the CDR3 is TGTGCCAGCACCGAGGAGGGGCGGGGGGAGACCCAGTACTTC. As protein: CASTEEGRGETQYF.

The chain carries TRBV30 and TRBJ1-2; 8 bases agree with TRBD1. The V gene's germline CDR1 is GTSNPN and CDR2 SVGIG (reference sequence). There are 14 residues in the CDR3. V lost 2 bases and J lost 2; bases outside the gene matches: 4. Written as DNA, the CDR3 is TGTGCCTGGAGTCCCAGGACAGGGAACTATGGCTACACCTTC. It codes for CAWSPRTGNYGYTF.

This clone was found a few times. The rearrangement joins TRBV6-5 to TRBJ1-5; D is perhaps TRBD1 (6 bases). With 6 bases removed from V and 7 bases from J, the gap between germline ends came to 7 bases. This CDR3 is 11 amino acids long. Germline V gene lookup returns CDR1 MNHEY and CDR2 SVGAGI. CDR3 sequence: CASRGQQPQHF. The CDR3 DNA is TGTGCCAGCAGGGGACAACAGCCCCAGCATTTT.

This chain connects TRBV7-2 to TRBJ1-1; D is unclear. CDR1 and CDR2 (germline): SGHTA, FQGNSA. V lost 7 bases and J lost 1, with 13 bases in between. The CDR3 covers 14 residues. In DNA, the CDR3 is TGTGCCAGCACCCTAACACCAGGGAACACTGAAGCTTTCTTT. Protein product: CASTLTPGNTEAFF.

This clone appeared a single time. The chain couples TRBV20-1 to TRBJ2-3, with 11 bases lining up with TRBD2. The V and J ends lost 3 bases and 3 bases, in that order; junction bases with no gene match: 5. Germline CDR1 and CDR2: DFQATT and SNEGSKA (reference sequence). The CDR3 is 15 residues long. DNA of the CDR3: TGCAGTGCTAGTTCCCTAGCGGGGGGAACAGATACGCAGTATTTT. Its translation is CSASSLAGGTDTQYF.

The rearrangement uses TRBV24-1 and TRBJ2-2; TRBD1 is a possible D gene (6 bases). The CDR3 contains 16 residues. Per germline, CDR1 KGHDR and CDR2 SFDVKD. V was trimmed by 3 bases and J by 1 base, leaving 11 bases between them. The CDR3 spells CATSDSTGMNTGELFF. The CDR3 nucleotides are TGTGCCACCAGTGATAGCACAGGGATGAACACCGGGGAGCTGTTTTTT.

The chain couples TRBV29-1 to TRBJ1-3; 7 bases agree with TRBD1. In germline, CDR1 is SQVTM, CDR2 ANQGSEA. Unmatched junction bases numbered 12, after V lost 3 bases and J lost 1 base. The CDR3 covers 17 residues. The CDR3 DNA reads TGCAGCGTTGATTTGTCACAGGGGCCCGAATCTGGAAACACCATATATTTT. Protein sequence: CSVDLSQGPESGNTIYF.

This chain links TRBV7-2 with TRBJ1-6, with D possibly TRBD1 on 5 matching bases. V was pared by 1 base and J by 5 bases, with 18 bases between. Per germline, CDR1 SGHTA and CDR2 FQGNSA. CDR3 length: 18 residues. Written as DNA, the CDR3 is TGTGCCAGCAGCTTAGAACTACTCAGGGAGGGGAATAATTCACCCCTCCACTTT. Translating gives CASSLELLREGNNSPLHF. Combining the CDR3 with reference TRBV7-2 and TRBJ1-6 gives the whole variable domain GAGVSQSPSNKVTEKGKDVELRCDPISGHTALYWYRQSLGQGLEFLIYFQGNSAPDKSGLPSDRFSAERTGGSVSTLTIQRTQQEDSAVYLCASSLELLREGNNSPLHFGNGTRLTVT.

In this sample, this clone turned up once. The chain is built from TRBV19 and TRBJ2-7; D uncertain. Germline CDR1 and CDR2: LNHDA and SQIVND (reference sequence). V shed 3 bases and J shed 0 bases, with 9 bases lying between them. The CDR3 has 14 amino acids. CDR3 loop: CASSISPDSYEQYF. In DNA form, the CDR3 reads TGTGCCAGTAGTATTTCGCCAGACTCCTACGAGCAGTACTTC.

The chain links TRBV19 to TRBJ2-7, with 8 nucleotides matching TRBD2. V trimming: 5 bases; J trimming: 2 bases; junction bases outside the gene matches: 11. Germline CDR1 reads LNHDA; CDR2 reads SQIVND (reference sequence). This CDR3 comprises 16 residues. The DNA for the CDR3 is TGTGCCAGTAGTTCCTCCGGACTAGCTAAGACCTACGAGCAGTACTTC. Translating it yields CASSSSGLAKTYEQYF.

The chain uses TRBV7-9 and TRBJ2-1, with 7 bases aligning to TRBD2. The CDR3 is made up of 14 amino acids. CDR1 SEHNR and CDR2 FQNEAQ come from the germline V gene (reference sequence). The J segment lost 4 bases and the V segment lost 1 base, leaving 1 base of the junction unmatched. CDR3 nucleotide sequence: TGTGCCAGCAGCTTAGGGCGGGGGTACAATGAGCAGTTCTTC. This encodes CASSLGRGYNEQFF.

This rearrangement joins TRBV14 to TRBJ2-7; no reliable D call. V was pared by 0 bases and J by 4 bases, with 4 bases between. CDR1 and CDR2 from the germline V gene are SGHDN and FVKESK. The CDR3 covers 12 residues. CDR3 nucleotide sequence: TGTGCCAGCAGCCAAGACCGGTACGAGCAGTACTTC. The encoded protein is CASSQDRYEQYF.

The chain uses TRBV6-5 and TRBJ2-2, with D maybe TRBD1 (6 bases). The CDR3 extends over 16 amino acids. With 2 bases removed from V and 1 base from J, the gap between germline ends came to 11 bases. Germline V gene sequence: CDR1 MNHEY, CDR2 SVGAGI. Here the CDR3 DNA reads TGTGCCAGCAGTTACGGAGAGGGGGAGAACACCGGGGAGCTGTTTTTT. It translates to CASSYGEGENTGELFF.